This T cell receptor (beta chain) was sequenced for a study of blood T cell repertoires in COVID-19. The overall study: Both acute and convalescent COVID-19 samples were obtained from the United States, Italy and Spain. Sources were T cells, B-cell-depleted T cells, or PBMCs; the material itself was cDNA or gDNA.

CDR1 and CDR2 (germline): SGHRS, YFSETQ. The germline V and J ends were trimmed by 1 base and 4 bases, with 8 bases remaining between them. This CDR3 has 13 amino acids. Patients at the Seattle site were enrolled during active infection and followed longitudinally. Authors' analysis steps: Quantification of nucleated cells was approximated via reference gene primer amplification. Assay used: immunoSEQ multiplex PCR; TCRdb lists only in-frame clones, some missing. The DNA was the basis for D and trimming; V, J and clone size are from that table. This table has over 250,000 clones, about 87% appearing once.

This TCR was recovered from a woman between 65 and 79 years old with COVID-19, enrolled during active disease. Sequenced: peripheral blood. The V call is TRBV5-1, the J call TRBJ1-2, with unresolved D. CDR3 protein: CASSLNSGYGYTF. CDR3 sequence (DNA): TGCGCCAGCAGCTTGAACAGTGGCTATGGCTACACCTTC.